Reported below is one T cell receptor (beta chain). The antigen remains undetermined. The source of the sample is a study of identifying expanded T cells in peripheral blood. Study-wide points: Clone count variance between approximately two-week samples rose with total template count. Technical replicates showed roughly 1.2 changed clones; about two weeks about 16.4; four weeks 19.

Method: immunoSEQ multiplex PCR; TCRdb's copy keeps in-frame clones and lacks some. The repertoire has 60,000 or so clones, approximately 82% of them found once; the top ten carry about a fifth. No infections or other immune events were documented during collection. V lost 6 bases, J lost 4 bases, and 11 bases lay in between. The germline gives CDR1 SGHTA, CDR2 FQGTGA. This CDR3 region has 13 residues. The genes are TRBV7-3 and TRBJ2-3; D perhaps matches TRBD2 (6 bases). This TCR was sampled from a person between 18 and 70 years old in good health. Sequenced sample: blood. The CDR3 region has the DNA TGTGCCAGCAGAGCGGGTTCAGCAGATACGCAGTATTTT. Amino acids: CASRAGSADTQYF.